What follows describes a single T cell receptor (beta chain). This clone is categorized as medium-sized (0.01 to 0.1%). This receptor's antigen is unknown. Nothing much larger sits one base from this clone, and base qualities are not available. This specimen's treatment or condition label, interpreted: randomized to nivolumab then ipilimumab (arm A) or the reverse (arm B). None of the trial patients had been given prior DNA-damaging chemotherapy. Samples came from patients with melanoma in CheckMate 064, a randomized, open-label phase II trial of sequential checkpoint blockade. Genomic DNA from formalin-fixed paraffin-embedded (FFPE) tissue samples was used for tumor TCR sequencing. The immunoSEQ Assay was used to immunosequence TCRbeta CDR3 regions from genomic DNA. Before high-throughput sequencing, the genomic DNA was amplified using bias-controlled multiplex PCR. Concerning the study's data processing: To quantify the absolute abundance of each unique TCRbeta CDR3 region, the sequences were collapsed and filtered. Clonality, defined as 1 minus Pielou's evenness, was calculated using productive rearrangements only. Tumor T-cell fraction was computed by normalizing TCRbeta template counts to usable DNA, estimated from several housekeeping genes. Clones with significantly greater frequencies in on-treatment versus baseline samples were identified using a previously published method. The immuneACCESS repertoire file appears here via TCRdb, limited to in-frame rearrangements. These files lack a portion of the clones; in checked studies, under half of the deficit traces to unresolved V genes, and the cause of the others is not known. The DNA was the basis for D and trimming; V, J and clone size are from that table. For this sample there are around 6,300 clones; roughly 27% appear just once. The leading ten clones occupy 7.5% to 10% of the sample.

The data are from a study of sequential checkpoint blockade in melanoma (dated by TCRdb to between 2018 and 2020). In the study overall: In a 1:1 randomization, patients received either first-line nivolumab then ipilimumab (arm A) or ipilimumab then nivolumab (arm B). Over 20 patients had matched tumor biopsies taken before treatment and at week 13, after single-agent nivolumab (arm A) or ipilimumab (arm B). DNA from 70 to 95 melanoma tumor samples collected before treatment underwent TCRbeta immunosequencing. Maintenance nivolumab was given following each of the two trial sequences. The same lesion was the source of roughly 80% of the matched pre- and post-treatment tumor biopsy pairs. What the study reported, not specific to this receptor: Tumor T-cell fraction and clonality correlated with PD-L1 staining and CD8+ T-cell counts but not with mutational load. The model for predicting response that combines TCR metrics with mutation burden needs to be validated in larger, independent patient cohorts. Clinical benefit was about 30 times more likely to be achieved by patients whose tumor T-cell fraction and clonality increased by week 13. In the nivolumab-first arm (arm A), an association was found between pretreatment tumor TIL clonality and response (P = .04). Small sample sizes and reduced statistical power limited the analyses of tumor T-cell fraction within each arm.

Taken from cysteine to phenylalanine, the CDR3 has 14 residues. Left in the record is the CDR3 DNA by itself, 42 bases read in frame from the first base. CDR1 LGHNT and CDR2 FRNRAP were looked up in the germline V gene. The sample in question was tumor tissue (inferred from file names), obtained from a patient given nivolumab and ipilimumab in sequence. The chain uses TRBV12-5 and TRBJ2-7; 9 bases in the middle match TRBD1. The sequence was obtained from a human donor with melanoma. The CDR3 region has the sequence CASTVQGAFYEQYF. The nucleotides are TGTGCCAGCACCGTACAGGGGGCTTTCTACGAGCAGTACTTC.